Listed here are 9 T cell receptor beta chains from one sample, sequenced in a study of PD-1 blockade in classical Hodgkin lymphoma. Data came from immunoSEQ multiplex PCR; TCRdb stores just in-frame clones and leaves some out. Of roughly 30,000 clones in the sample, less than 90% were seen once. Patients all relapsed after autologous stem cell transplantation, and there was variation in brentuximab vedotin exposure. The sample in question was peripheral blood mononuclear cells (PBMCs), obtained before the second cycle of nivolumab. The receptor source for this set is a human donor with classical Hodgkin lymphoma.

The gene calls are TRBV6-5 and TRBJ1-2, with TRBD1 matching 11 bases. The V gene's germline CDR1 is MNHEY and CDR2 SVGAGI. The CDR3 contains 16 residues. The ends lost 2 bases at V and 4 bases at J; junction bases unmatched: 6. The CDR3 nucleotides are TGTGCCAGCAGTTACGGGTCCGGGACAGGGGGCTATGGCTACACCTTC. Amino acids: CASSYGSGTGGYGYTF.

J is TRBJ1-1 and V is TRBV6-1; D remains unclear. V lost 5 bases and J lost 1, with 8 bases in between. This CDR3 is 13 amino acids long. The V gene's germline CDR1 is MNHNS and CDR2 SASEGT. CDR3 in amino acids: CASSFHRNTEAFF. The CDR3 DNA reads as TGTGCCAGCAGTTTCCACAGGAACACTGAAGCTTTCTTT.

The gene calls are TRBV30 and TRBJ2-5; maybe TRBD2 (5 bases). CDR1 is GTSNPN and CDR2 is SVGIG in the germline V gene (reference sequence). The CDR3 consists of 13 residues. Trimming stripped 3 bases from V and 3 bases from J, with 11 bases between. The CDR3 DNA is TGTGCCTGGAGCGGACTGTCTAAAGAGACCCAGTACTTC. Translating gives CAWSGLSKETQYF.

A remark on this clone: At one end, the junction sequence differs from germline, possibly due to a read error. The V call is TRBV5-6, the J call TRBJ2-5; a weak D match, TRBD2 (6 bases). Looked up from germline, CDR1 is SGHDT and CDR2 is YYEEEE. This CDR3 has 10 amino acids. The CDR3 sequence is CASSAPGLHF. The CDR3 DNA follows: TGTGCCAGCAGCGCGCCGGGACTCCACTTC.

CDR3 loop: CASSLGEVTEAFF. The CDR3 nucleotides are TGTGCCAGCAGTTTGGGGGAGGTCACTGAAGCTTTCTTT. The chain recombines TRBV6-6 with TRBJ1-1; a weak D match, TRBD1 (5 bases). In germline, CDR1 is MNHNY, CDR2 SVGAGI (reference sequence). There are 13 residues in the CDR3. V lost 4 bases to trimming and J lost 4 bases, with 10 bases between them.

The genes are TRBV15 and TRBJ1-3, with a weak D call TRBD1 (5 bases). This CDR3 spans 16 amino acids. Per germline, CDR1 LNHNV and CDR2 YYDKDF (reference sequence). The germline V and J ends were trimmed by 0 bases and 6 bases, with 15 bases remaining between them. CDR3 loop: CATSRDLGTGENTIYF. The DNA of the CDR3 is TGTGCCACCAGCAGAGATTTGGGGACGGGCGAAAACACCATATATTTT.

Note on this clone: Distinct nucleotide sequences in the sample also encode this CDR3. The CDR3 coding sequence is TGCGCCAGCAGCCAAGTCGCACGGGAGAGAGGCACAGATACGCAGTATTTT. Translated: CASSQVARERGTDTQYF. The J gene is TRBJ2-3, the V gene TRBV4-1; a weak D match, TRBD2 (6 bases). In germline, CDR1 is MGHRA, CDR2 YSYEKL. V lost 1 base to trimming and J lost 1 base, with 15 bases between them. The CDR3 is made up of 17 amino acids.

This CDR3 reads CASSPPASGDTQYF. The CDR3 nucleotides read TGTGCCAGCTCACCACCGGCGTCCGGGGATACGCAGTATTTT. This chain uses TRBV18 with TRBJ2-3; D is uncertain. Trimming stripped 0 bases from V and 6 bases from J, with 10 bases between. Germline V gene sequence: CDR1 KGHSH, CDR2 LQKENI. The CDR3 length is 14 residues.

As DNA, the CDR3 is TGTGCCAGCAGGCAGGGGACAGGGTGGACTGAAGCTTTCTTT. Protein sequence: CASRQGTGWTEAFF. The chain employs TRBV6-1 and TRBJ1-1, with 9 bases that match TRBD1. CDR1 MNHNS and CDR2 SASEGT come from the germline V gene. The trim removed 6 bases at V and 5 bases at J, leaving 7 bases unmatched. This CDR3 is 14 amino acids long.